These 4 T cell receptor beta chains came from one sample sequenced in a study of T cells in Graves' hyperthyroidism and ophthalmopathy. What was amplified from RNA transcripts were TCR beta CDR3 regions. The HTBI primer set served for first-round RT-PCR of the TCR CDR3. TCRdb fed the multiplex PCR reads into MiXCR, producing one record per CDR3 protein. This repertoire shows about 610,000 distinct CDR3 sequences, more than 45% found once; its top ten account for roughly 7.7%. The sequencing sample was made of peripheral blood or thyroid tissue (not recorded which). These TCRs come from a young woman with Graves' hyperthyroidism.

There are many counts of this clonotype. The rearrangement links TRBV29-1 to TRBJ2-7; 9 nucleotides agree with TRBD1. Germline V CDR1 and CDR2: SQVTM, ANQGSEA. The CDR3 totals 12 residues. Losses at the gene ends were 6 bases for V and 2 bases for J; bases not matched to a gene: 2. The CDR3 DNA is TGCAGCGTCCGGACAGGGGCCTACGAGCAGTACTTC. This encodes CSVRTGAYEQYF.

This clonotype was seen repeatedly, ten times or more. The chain combines TRBV10-2 with TRBJ2-2; 7 nucleotides line up with TRBD2. Germline CDR1 WSHSY, CDR2 SAAADI. With 7 bases clipped from V and 3 bases from J, the junction kept 8 bases outside the gene matches. The CDR3 loop spans 15 amino acids. The CDR3 nucleotides read TGCGCCAGCATTGAACTAGCGCGCCACACCGGGGAGCTGTTTTTT. This codes for CASIELARHTGELFF.

To note about this clonotype: This may be a read error: a much more frequent sequence differs by one nucleotide. The chain joins TRBV6-5 to TRBJ1-1; D gene uncertain. Germline CDR1 reads MNHEY; CDR2 reads SVGAGI. Trimming took 10 bases from V and 1 from J, leaving 10 bases between them. The CDR3 is made up of 12 amino acids. CDR3 sequence (DNA): TGTGCCATCAGCCCCCCGAACACTGAAGCTTTCTTT. Protein sequence: CAISPPNTEAFF.

The chain couples TRBV20-1 to TRBJ2-6; 13 nucleotides match TRBD2. The CDR3 is made up of 18 amino acids. The V segment lost 6 bases and the J segment 1 base; nucleotides outside the gene matches: 9. CDR1 DFQATT and CDR2 SNEGSKA come from the germline V gene (reference sequence). The CDR3 region has the DNA TGCAGTGCGACAAAGCCGGGACTAGCGGGATCTGGGGCCAACGTCCTGACTTTC. Translated, it gives CSATKPGLAGSGANVLTF.